Following are 10 T cell receptor beta chains from one sample sequenced in a study of blood T cell repertoires in COVID-19. Measured with immunoSEQ multiplex PCR; TCRdb has only the in-frame clones, and not every one. The sample carries 100,000 to 150,000 clones, 82% recorded once. Sequencing was done on a sample of peripheral blood. The receptors derive from a woman in her sixties or seventies with acute or convalescent COVID-19.

The chain joins TRBV6-5 to TRBJ1-6, with TRBD1 matching over 8 bases. CDR1 is MNHEY and CDR2 is SVGAGI in the germline V gene. This CDR3 spans 15 amino acids. V trimming: 4 bases; J trimming: 6 bases; junction bases outside the gene matches: 5. CDR3 coding DNA: TGTGCCAGCAGTTCCGGACAGGGCGGTAATTCACCCCTCCACTTT. The encoded protein is CASSSGQGGNSPLHF.

The chain joins TRBV7-3 to TRBJ2-1; tentatively, D is TRBD1 (6 bases). In germline, CDR1 is SGHTA, CDR2 FQGTGA. Trimming pared 5 bases from V and 5 bases from J, leaving 13 bases between. The CDR3 contains 14 residues. Written as DNA, the CDR3 is TGTGCCAGCAGCCTTACAGGGTCCGACAATGAGCAGTTCTTC. This translates into CASSLTGSDNEQFF.

The chain couples TRBV11-2 to TRBJ1-5; 10 bases agree with TRBD1. Germline CDR1 SGHAT, CDR2 FQNNGV. The junction had 3 bases not matched to a gene; V was cut back by 5 bases and J by 2 bases. The CDR3 totals 15 residues. The CDR3 DNA follows: TGTGCCAGCAGCGTGACAGGGGGCGGCAATCAGCCCCAGCATTTT. Its translation is CASSVTGGGNQPQHF.

The V call is TRBV4-2, the J call TRBJ2-3; D is possibly TRBD2 (7 bases). V was clipped by 1 base and J by 2 bases, with 10 bases between them. Germline V gene data show CDR1 as LGHNA and CDR2 as YNFKEQ. The CDR3 consists of 15 residues. CDR3 DNA: TGTGCCAGCAGCCAAGGGGGGGGGCACACAGATACGCAGTATTTT. Translating it yields CASSQGGGHTDTQYF.

V usage is TRBV5-6 and J usage is TRBJ2-5, with TRBD2 identical over 8 bases. The CDR3 has 16 amino acids. Germline CDR1 is SGHDT and CDR2 is YYEEEE. The J segment lost 5 bases and the V segment lost 3 bases, leaving 12 bases of the junction unmatched. The CDR3 coding sequence is TGTGCCAGCAGCTGGGGCACCGGGGGGGCCGGGGAGACCCAGTACTTC. Translation: CASSWGTGGAGETQYF.

This chain joins TRBV11-3 and TRBJ2-5; 8 bases are a match to TRBD1. Germline V gives CDR1 SGHNT, CDR2 YENEEA. V shed 1 base, J shed 3 bases, and the junction held 13 bases outside the gene matches. This CDR3 comprises 18 residues. DNA of the CDR3: TGTGCCAGCAGCTTAGGAACACGGACCTTGACAGGGGAAGAGACCCAGTACTTC. It codes for CASSLGTRTLTGEETQYF.

DNA of the CDR3: TGTGCCAGCACCCCGGGGGGTTTTCACACTGAAGCTTTCTTT. This encodes CASTPGGFHTEAFF. The V call is TRBV11-2, the J call TRBJ1-1; the D gene is possibly TRBD1 (5 bases). V was clipped by 7 bases and J by 3 bases, with 15 bases between them. CDR1 is SGHAT and CDR2 is FQNNGV in the germline V gene. This CDR3 has 14 residues.

This clone was detected only a few times. The rearrangement uses TRBV5-6 and TRBJ2-5; perhaps TRBD2 as D (6 bases). Germline lookup yields CDR1 SGHDT and CDR2 YYEEEE. Trimming removed 1 base from V and 3 bases from J, with 13 bases in between. This CDR3 has 15 residues. The CDR3 DNA reads TGTGCCAGCAGCTTGTCGCGTCGGGAGAAAGAGACCCAGTACTTC. It codes for CASSLSRREKETQYF.

The chain links TRBV6-1 to TRBJ2-2; 8 nucleotides match TRBD1. CDR3 length: 15 amino acids. Germline trimming cut 5 bases from V and 7 bases from J; bases unmatched to any gene: 9. The germline CDR1 and CDR2 sequences are MNHNS and SASEGT. CDR3 sequence: CASSRQGARYGELFF. The CDR3 coding sequence is TGTGCCAGCAGTCGGCAGGGGGCCCGATACGGGGAGCTGTTTTTT.

A single count supports this clone. The chain recombines TRBV6-5 with TRBJ1-2; 8 bases fit TRBD1. The CDR3 consists of 13 residues. J gave up 3 bases and V 6 bases, and 3 bases lay outside the gene matches. CDR1 is MNHEY and CDR2 is SVGAGI in the germline V gene. The CDR3 protein is CASSPTGDYGYTF. For the CDR3, the DNA is TGTGCCAGCAGCCCGACAGGGGACTATGGCTACACCTTC.